This record concerns one T cell receptor beta chain sequence. The record originates from a study of blood T cell repertoires in COVID-19. Repertoires were generated with immunoSEQ multiplex PCR, while TCRdb's copy carries only in-frame clones and drops some. The data contain 330,000 or so clones, approximately 89% of them singletons. Those enrolled in Seattle joined during active infection and were followed longitudinally afterward. From germline, CDR1 is MNHEY and CDR2 SVGEGT. The CDR3 contains 15 residues. V was pared by 5 bases and J by 10 bases, with 9 bases of the junction left unmatched. The sequenced material came from peripheral blood. The TCR sequence derives from a woman aged 55-69 years with COVID-19, enrolled during active disease. This chain connects TRBV6-2 or TRBV6-3 to TRBJ1-6, with TRBD1 matching over 9 bases. This chain's CDR3 is CASSPSGTGNSPLHF. The CDR3 nucleotides read TGTGCCAGCAGTCCCTCCGGGACAGGGAACTCACCCCTCCACTTT.